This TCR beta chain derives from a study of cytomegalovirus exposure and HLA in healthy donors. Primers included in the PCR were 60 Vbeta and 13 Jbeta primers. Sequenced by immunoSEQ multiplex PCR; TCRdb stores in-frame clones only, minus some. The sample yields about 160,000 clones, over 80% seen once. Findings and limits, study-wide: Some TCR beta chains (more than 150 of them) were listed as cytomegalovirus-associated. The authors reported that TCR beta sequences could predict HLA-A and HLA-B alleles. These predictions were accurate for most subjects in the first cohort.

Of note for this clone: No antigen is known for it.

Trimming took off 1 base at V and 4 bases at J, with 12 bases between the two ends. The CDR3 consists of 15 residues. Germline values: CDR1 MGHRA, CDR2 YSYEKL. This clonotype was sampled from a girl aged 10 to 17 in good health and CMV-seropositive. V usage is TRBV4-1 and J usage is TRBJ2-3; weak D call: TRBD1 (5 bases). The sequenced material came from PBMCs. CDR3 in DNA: TGCGCCAGCAGCCAAGGGGGCACGCGCTCAGATACGCAGTATTTT. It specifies CASSQGGTRSDTQYF.